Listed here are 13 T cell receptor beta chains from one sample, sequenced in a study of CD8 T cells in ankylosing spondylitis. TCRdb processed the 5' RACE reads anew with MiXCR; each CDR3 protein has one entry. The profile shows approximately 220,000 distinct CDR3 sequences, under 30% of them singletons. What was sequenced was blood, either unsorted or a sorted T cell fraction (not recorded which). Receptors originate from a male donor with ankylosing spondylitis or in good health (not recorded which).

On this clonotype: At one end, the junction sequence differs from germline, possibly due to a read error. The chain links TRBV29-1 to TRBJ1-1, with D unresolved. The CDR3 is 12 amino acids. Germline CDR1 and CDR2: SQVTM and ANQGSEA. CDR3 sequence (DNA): TGCAGCGCTGAAGTCCAGAACACTGAAGCTTTCTTT. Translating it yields CSAEVQNTEAFF.

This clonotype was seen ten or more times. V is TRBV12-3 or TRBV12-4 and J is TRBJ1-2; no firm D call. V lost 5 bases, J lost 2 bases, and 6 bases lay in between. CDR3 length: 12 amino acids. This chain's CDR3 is CASSTGNYGYTF. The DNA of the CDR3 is TGTGCCAGCAGTACGGGAAACTATGGCTACACCTTC.

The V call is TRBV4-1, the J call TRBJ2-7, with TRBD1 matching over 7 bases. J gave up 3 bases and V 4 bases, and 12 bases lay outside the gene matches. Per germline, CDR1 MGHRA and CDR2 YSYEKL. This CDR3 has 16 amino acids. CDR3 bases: TGCGCCAGCAGCCTTAAGACAGGGAATTTTCACTACGAGCAGTACTTC. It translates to CASSLKTGNFHYEQYF.

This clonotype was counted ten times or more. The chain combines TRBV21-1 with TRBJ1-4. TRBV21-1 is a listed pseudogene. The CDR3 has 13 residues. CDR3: CASSNLSEEKLFF. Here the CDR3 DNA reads TGTGCCAGCAGCAACCTCTCTGAGGAAAAACTGTTTTTT.

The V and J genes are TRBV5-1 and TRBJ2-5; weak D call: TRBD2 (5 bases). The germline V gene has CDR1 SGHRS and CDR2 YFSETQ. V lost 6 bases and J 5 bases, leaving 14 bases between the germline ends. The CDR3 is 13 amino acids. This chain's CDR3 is CASTLLGSETQYF. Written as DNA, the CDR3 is TGCGCCAGCACCCTACTAGGCTCGGAGACCCAGTACTTC.

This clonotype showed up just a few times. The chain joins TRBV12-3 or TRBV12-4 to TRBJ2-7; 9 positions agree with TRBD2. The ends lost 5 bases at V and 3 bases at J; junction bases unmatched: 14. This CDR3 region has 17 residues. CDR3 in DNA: TGTGCCAGCAGTCCCCAGTCCAGACTAGCGGACGTCTACGAGCAGTACTTC. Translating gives CASSPQSRLADVYEQYF.

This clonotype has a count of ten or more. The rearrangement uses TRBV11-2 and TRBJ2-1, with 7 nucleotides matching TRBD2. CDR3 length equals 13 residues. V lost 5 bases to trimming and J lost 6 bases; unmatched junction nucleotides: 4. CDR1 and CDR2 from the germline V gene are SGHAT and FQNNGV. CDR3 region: CASSREGPNEQFF. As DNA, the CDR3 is TGTGCCAGCAGCAGGGAGGGTCCCAATGAGCAGTTCTTC.

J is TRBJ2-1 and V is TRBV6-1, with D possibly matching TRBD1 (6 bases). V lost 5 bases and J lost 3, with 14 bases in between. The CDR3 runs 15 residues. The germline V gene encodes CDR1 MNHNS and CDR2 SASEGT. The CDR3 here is CASSPAGARYNEQFF. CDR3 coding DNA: TGTGCCAGCAGTCCCGCAGGGGCGCGCTACAATGAGCAGTTCTTC.

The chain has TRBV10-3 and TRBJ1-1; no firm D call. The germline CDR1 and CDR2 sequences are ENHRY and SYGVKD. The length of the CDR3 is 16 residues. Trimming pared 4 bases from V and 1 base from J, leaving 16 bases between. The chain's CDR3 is CAISVRQSGENTEAFF. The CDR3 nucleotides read TGTGCCATCAGTGTAAGACAATCTGGAGAGAACACTGAAGCTTTCTTT.

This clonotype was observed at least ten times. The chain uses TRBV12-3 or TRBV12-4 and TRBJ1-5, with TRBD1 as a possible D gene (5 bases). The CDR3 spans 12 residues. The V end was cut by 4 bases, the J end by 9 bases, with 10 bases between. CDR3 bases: TGTGCCAGCAGTTCCCACACAGGGCCCCAGCATTTT. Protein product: CASSSHTGPQHF.

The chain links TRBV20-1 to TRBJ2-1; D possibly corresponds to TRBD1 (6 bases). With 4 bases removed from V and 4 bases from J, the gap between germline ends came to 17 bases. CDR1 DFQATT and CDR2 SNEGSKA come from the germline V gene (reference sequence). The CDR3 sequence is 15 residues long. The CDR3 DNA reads TGCAGTGCTATCCGGGACACTAAGCGGTACAATGAGCAGTTCTTC. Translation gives CSAIRDTKRYNEQFF.

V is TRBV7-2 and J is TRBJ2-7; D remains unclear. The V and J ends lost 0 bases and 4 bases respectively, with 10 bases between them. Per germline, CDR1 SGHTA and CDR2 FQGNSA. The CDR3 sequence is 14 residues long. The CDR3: CASSLAKLEYEQYF. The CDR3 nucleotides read TGTGCCAGCAGCTTAGCCAAGTTGGAATACGAGCAGTACTTC.

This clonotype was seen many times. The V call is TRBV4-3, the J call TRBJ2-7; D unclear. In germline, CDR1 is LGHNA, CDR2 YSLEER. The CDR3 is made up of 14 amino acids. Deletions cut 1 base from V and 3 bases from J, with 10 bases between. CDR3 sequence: CASSQGVGGYEQYF. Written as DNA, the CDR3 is TGCGCCAGCAGCCAAGGAGTGGGTGGCTACGAGCAGTACTTC.